These 18 T cell receptor beta chains were all obtained from the same sample, sequenced in a study of T cells in Graves' hyperthyroidism and ophthalmopathy. It was RNA transcripts that yielded the amplified TCR beta CDR3 regions. HTBI primers were the set used in a first-round RT-PCR of the TCR CDR3. MiXCR was run by TCRdb on the multiplex PCR reads, yielding one entry per CDR3 protein. The table has approximately 640,000 distinct CDR3 sequences, roughly 46% seen once. The specimen sequenced was peripheral blood or thyroid tissue (not recorded which). The receptors here all came from an adult man with Graves' disease, either hyperthyroidism or ophthalmopathy (not recorded which).

The J gene is TRBJ1-3, the V gene TRBV2; the D is unclear. The CDR3 contains 16 residues. Per germline, CDR1 SNHLY and CDR2 FYNNEI. V shed 4 bases and J shed 0 bases, with 13 bases lying between them. The CDR3 sequence: CASSGPDMISGNTIYF. The CDR3 coding sequence is TGTGCCAGCAGTGGCCCTGACATGATCTCTGGAAACACCATATATTTT. The entire variable domain, with the rest obtained from reference TRBV2 and TRBJ1-3, is as follows: EPEVTQTPSHQVTQMGQEVILRCVPISNHLYFYWYRQILGQKVEFLVSFYNNEISEKSEIFDDQFSVERPDGSNFTLKIRSTKLEDSAMYFCASSGPDMISGNTIYFGEGSWLTVV.

The chain combines TRBV29-1 with TRBJ2-5; possibly TRBD2 for D (6 bases). Per the germline V gene, CDR1 is SQVTM and CDR2 is ANQGSEA. CDR3 length: 13 residues. The V and J ends lost 4 bases and 5 bases respectively, with 14 bases between them. Written as DNA, the CDR3 is TGCAGCGTTGCGGCGGGGAGGATGGAGACCCAGTACTTC. Encoded protein: CSVAAGRMETQYF.

V and J are TRBV12-3 or TRBV12-4 and TRBJ1-2; D ambiguous. V was pared by 2 bases and J by 8 bases, with 15 bases between. This CDR3 contains 14 residues. In DNA form, the CDR3 reads TGTGCCAGCAGTTTATCCGATTTGTTTTTAGGCTACACCTTC. Its protein is CASSLSDLFLGYTF.

This chain links TRBV25-1 with TRBJ1-5, with unresolved D. Germline V gene lookup returns CDR1 MGHDK and CDR2 SYGVNS. The CDR3 length is 14 residues. Between the trimmed V and J ends, which lost 2 bases and 3 bases, there was a span of 8 bases. The CDR3 DNA reads TGTGCCAGCAGTGAAGACACCTACAATCAGCCCCAGCATTTT. This encodes CASSEDTYNQPQHF. The complete variable domain, with remaining parts taken from reference TRBV25-1 and TRBJ1-5, reads EADIYQTPRYLVIGTGKKITLECSQTMGHDKMYWYQQDPGMELHLIHYSYGVNSTEKGDLSSESTVSRIRTEHFPLTLESARPSHTSQYLCASSEDTYNQPQHFGDGTRLSIL.

The V gene is TRBV19, the J gene TRBJ1-1, with a weak D call TRBD1 (5 bases). Per germline, CDR1 LNHDA and CDR2 SQIVND (reference sequence). V lost 5 bases to trimming and J lost 3 bases, with 13 bases between them. The CDR3 has 14 amino acids. Here the CDR3 reads CASSASREHTEAFF. The CDR3 bases are TGTGCCAGTAGTGCATCCAGGGAGCACACTGAAGCTTTCTTT.

This clonotype was recorded a few times. This is likely a read error, given that the CDR3 carries no conserved phenylalanine or tryptophan at its end. The DNA is omitted, as the CDR3 cannot be located on it reliably, and the CDR3 follows TCRdb's listing. This rearrangement joins TRBV29-1 to TRBJ2-7; TRBD1, the table's D call, lacks a check against the DNA. Germline V CDR1 and CDR2: SQVTM, ANQGSEA. Including both end residues, the CDR3 is 8 amino acids long. CDR3 protein: CSVRTGDG.

V gene TRBV25-1 combines with J gene TRBJ1-1; 7 bases are shared with TRBD1. The germline CDR1 and CDR2 sequences are MGHDK and SYGVNS. The CDR3 is made up of 15 amino acids. In nucleotides, the CDR3 is TGTGCTAGTGGTTCCCCACAGGGGTTGAACACTGAAGCTTTCTTT. This encodes CASGSPQGLNTEAFF.

The genes are TRBV20-1 and TRBJ2-7, with TRBD1 matching 10 bases. The V and J ends lost 3 bases and 3 bases, in that order; junction bases with no gene match: 5. Germline V gives CDR1 DFQATT, CDR2 SNEGSKA (reference sequence). This CDR3 spans 14 amino acids. This CDR3 reads CSARPDRGDYEQYF. The CDR3 nucleotides read TGCAGTGCTAGGCCGGACAGGGGGGACTACGAGCAGTACTTC.

The chain recombines TRBV4-2 with TRBJ1-1; D gene ambiguous. Trimming left V 2 bases short and J 0 bases short, with 13 bases between. The CDR3 consists of 16 residues. Germline V gives CDR1 LGHNA, CDR2 YNFKEQ. In DNA, the CDR3 is TGTGCCAGCAGCCAACCCCCGAAGAGTATGAACACTGAAGCTTTCTTT. It codes for CASSQPPKSMNTEAFF.

This clonotype was observed once. This chain connects TRBV11-3 to TRBJ2-3; D call uncertain. V lost 1 base and J lost 0, with 8 bases in between. Germline V lookup: CDR1 SGHNT, CDR2 YENEEA. The CDR3 is 15 amino acids. CDR3 loop: CASSLGTFSTDTQYF. CDR3 DNA sequence: TGTGCCAGCAGCTTAGGAACCTTTAGCACAGATACGCAGTATTTT. The whole variable domain, remainder taken from reference TRBV11-3 and TRBJ2-3, is EAGVVQSPRYKIIEKKQPVAFWCNPISGHNTLYWYLQNLGQGPELLIRYENEEAVDDSQLPKDRFSAERLKGVDSTLKIQPAELGDSAVYLCASSLGTFSTDTQYFGPGTRLTVL.

This clonotype was seen more than once but under ten times. V is TRBV7-9 and J is TRBJ1-2; D perhaps matches TRBD1 (6 bases). CDR3 size: 15 residues. Trimming pared 5 bases from V and 3 bases from J, leaving 16 bases between. The germline V gene has CDR1 SEHNR and CDR2 FQNEAQ (reference sequence). CDR3: CASSQAGQRDYGYTF. CDR3 bases: TGTGCCAGCAGCCAGGCGGGACAAAGAGACTATGGCTACACCTTC.

As regards this clonotype: A much larger clone differs by one base, so this may be a read error. This rearrangement joins TRBV6-6 to TRBJ2-7, with D perhaps TRBD1 or TRBD2 (5 bases each). With 4 bases removed from V and 5 bases from J, the gap between germline ends came to 9 bases. Per germline, CDR1 MNHNY and CDR2 SVGAGI (reference sequence). CDR3 length: 12 residues. Here the CDR3 DNA reads TGTGCCAGCAGTTCCGGGACCCACGAGCAGTACTTC. The encoded protein is CASSSGTHEQYF.

The chain employs TRBV28 and TRBJ1-2; D call uncertain. Germline-derived CDR1 and CDR2 are MDHEN and SYDVKM. The CDR3 consists of 11 residues. The V and J ends lost 8 bases and 6 bases respectively, with 10 bases between them. The DNA of the CDR3 is TGTGCCAGCCAGAGCTCGGATGGCTACACCTTC. Protein: CASQSSDGYTF.

The chain employs TRBV15 and TRBJ1-4; D perhaps matches TRBD1 (5 bases). The V gene lost 1 base and the J gene lost 7 bases, with 16 bases spanning the gap. This CDR3 comprises 16 residues. Germline V gene sequence: CDR1 LNHNV, CDR2 YYDKDF (reference sequence). The CDR3 loop is CATSRAREQGFEKLFF. The CDR3 nucleotides are TGTGCCACCAGCAGAGCTCGGGAGCAGGGATTTGAAAAACTGTTTTTT. Using reference TRBV15 and TRBJ1-4 for the parts outside the CDR3, the full variable domain is DAMVIQNPRYQVTQFGKPVTLSCSQTLNHNVMYWYQQKSSQAPKLLFHYYDKDFNNEADTPDNFQSRRPNTSFCFLDIRSPGLGDTAMYLCATSRAREQGFEKLFFGSGTQLSVL.

This clonotype was counted many times. The CDR3 nucleotides read TGTGCCATCTTGGTCGGAGGGGAGGACACTGAAGCTTTCTTT. This translates into CAILVGGEDTEAFF. The V call is TRBV2, the J call TRBJ1-1; D perhaps matches TRBD1 (5 bases). Trimming cost V 10 bases and J 3 bases, with 18 bases left between them. This CDR3 is 14 amino acids long. Germline V gives CDR1 SNHLY, CDR2 FYNNEI.

On this clonotype: A much larger clone differs by one base, so this may be a read error. This chain joins TRBV2 and TRBJ2-7; possibly TRBD1 or TRBD2 for D (6 bases each). The CDR3 extends over 15 amino acids. Germline-derived CDR1 and CDR2 are SNHLY and FYNNEI. CDR3 loop: CASRGIAEKTYEQYF. CDR3 DNA: TGCGCCAGCAGGGGTATAGCGGAAAAGACCTACGAGCAGTACTTC.

Notes on this clonotype: Since a much larger clone is just one base distant, this may be a read error. This chain connects TRBV7-4 to TRBJ2-7; no firm D call. The CDR3 runs to 13 residues. Trimming shortened V by 1 base and J by 6 bases, and 10 bases separated the two germline ends. The germline V gene has CDR1 SGHVT and CDR2 SQSDAQ. The CDR3 sequence is CASSLVTDREQYF. In DNA form, the CDR3 reads TGTGCCAGCAGCTTAGTCACGGACCGCGAGCAGTACTTC.

This clonotype has a count of ten or more. The chain combines TRBV20-1 with TRBJ1-6; maybe TRBD1 (5 bases). The CDR3 has 13 amino acids. The germline V gene has CDR1 DFQATT and CDR2 SNEGSKA (reference sequence). V was pared by 5 bases and J by 6 bases, with 11 bases between. The CDR3 here is CSAARDPNSPLHF. The DNA for the CDR3 is TGCAGTGCTGCCCGGGACCCTAATTCACCCCTCCACTTT.